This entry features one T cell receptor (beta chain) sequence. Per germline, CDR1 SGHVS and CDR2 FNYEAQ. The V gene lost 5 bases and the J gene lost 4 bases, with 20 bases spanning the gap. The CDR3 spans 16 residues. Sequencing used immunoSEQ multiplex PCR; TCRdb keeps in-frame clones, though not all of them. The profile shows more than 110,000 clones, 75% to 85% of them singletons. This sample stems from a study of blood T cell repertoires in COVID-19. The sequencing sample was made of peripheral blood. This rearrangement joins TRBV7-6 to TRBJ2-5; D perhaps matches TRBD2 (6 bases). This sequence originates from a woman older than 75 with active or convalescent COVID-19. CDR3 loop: CASSPRDVGGRETQYF. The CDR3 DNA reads TGTGCCAGCAGCCCCCGGGACGTCGGGGGTAGAGAGACCCAGTACTTC.